The clone carrying this T cell receptor beta chain was seen once. Antigen: not known. CDR3 size: 16 residues. CDR1 and CDR2 (germline): SGHRS, YFSETQ. The V gene end was trimmed by 3 bases and the J gene end by 7 bases; junction bases not matched to a gene: 15. The sample belongs to a study of T cell responses to AZD1222 COVID-19 vaccine. Overall study findings and caveats: It was only a handful of AZD1222 recipients who were seropositive at baseline.

Produced via immunoSEQ multiplex PCR; TCRdb's table is partial and in-frame only. The sample comprises roughly 120,000 clones, 80% to 90% of which are singletons, and 6.5% to 7.5% rests with the top ten. The genes are TRBV5-1 and TRBJ1-1; TRBD1 agrees at 7 bases. The sequencing here drew on peripheral blood, taken 28 days after the second AZD1222 dose. This sequence originates from an adult who received the AZD1222 COVID-19 vaccine. CDR3 coding DNA: TGCGCCAGCAGCTCCACGGGGCGGCAGGGGGGTTATGAAGCTTTCTTT. Translated, it gives CASSSTGRQGGYEAFF.